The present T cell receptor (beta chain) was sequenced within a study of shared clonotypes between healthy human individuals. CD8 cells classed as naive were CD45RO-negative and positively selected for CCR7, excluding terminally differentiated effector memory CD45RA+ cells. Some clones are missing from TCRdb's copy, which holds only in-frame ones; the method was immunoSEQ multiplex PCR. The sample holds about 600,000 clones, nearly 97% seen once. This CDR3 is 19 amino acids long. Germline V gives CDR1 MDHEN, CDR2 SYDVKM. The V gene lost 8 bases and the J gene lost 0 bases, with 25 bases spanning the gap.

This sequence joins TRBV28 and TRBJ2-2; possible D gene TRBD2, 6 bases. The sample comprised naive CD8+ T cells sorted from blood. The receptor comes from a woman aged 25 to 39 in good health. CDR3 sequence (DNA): TGTGCCAGCTACCCCTTGGAGGGTTACATATTCGCGAACACCGGGGAGCTGTTTTTT. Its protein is CASYPLEGYIFANTGELFF.